This TCR beta chain came from a study of beta chain features in type 1 diabetes. Isolated RNA was reverse transcribed in full, so expressed TCRB transcripts were sequenced. Measured with immunoSEQ multiplex PCR; TCRdb has only the in-frame clones, and not every one. The repertoire has 600,000 to 750,000 clones, around an eighth of them found once; the top ten carry more than 0.095%. Study-level findings and limits: Type 1 diabetes patients showed a moderate but significant shortening of TCRB CDR3s in all four CD4+ subsets.

V shed 7 bases and J 5 bases; nucleotides not matched to a gene: 13. Germline values: CDR1 MDHEN, CDR2 SYDVKM. This CDR3 has 15 amino acids. This clone has more than one count but fewer than ten. The antigen is unknown. The TCR comes from a man aged 25-45 years with type 1 diabetes. The rearrangement links TRBV28 to TRBJ2-7; 8 nucleotides align to TRBD1. The sequencing sample was made of naive CD4+ T cells from blood. CDR3 residues: CASTLEADRGDEQYF. In DNA, the CDR3 is TGTGCCAGCACCTTGGAGGCCGACAGGGGAGACGAGCAGTACTTC.